One sample yielded the 6 T cell receptor beta chains listed below, sequenced in a study of shared clonotypes between healthy human individuals (TCRdb year 2020). Receptor libraries were prepared by the immunoSEQ multiplex PCR assay. TCRdb provides this immuneACCESS table in a form limited to in-frame rearrangements. Some clones are lacking; in checked studies, under half of them reflect an unresolved V gene, and why the rest are absent is not known. The sample contains a few million clones, less than 95% of them found a single time. Clones ranked in the top ten supply about 0.36% of the sample. Sample: naive CD4+ T cells from PBMCs. The cell subset or site tag for this specimen amounts to: CD45RA+ positively selected. These receptors originate from a man between 18 and 29 years old in good health. Some clones in this sample may be carry-over from other donors' samples.

This rearrangement joins TRBV19 to TRBJ2-3, with D perhaps TRBD1 or TRBD2 (5 bases each). Germline V CDR1 and CDR2: LNHDA, SQIVND (reference sequence). V shed 3 bases and J shed 8 bases, with 9 bases lying between them. The CDR3 is 12 amino acids. The CDR3 sequence: CASSMAGATQYF. The CDR3 coding sequence is TGTGCCAGTAGTATGGCCGGGGCTACGCAGTATTTT.

CDR3 sequence (DNA): TGTGCCAGTAGTATTCAGACGGGGGGGACCTACGAGCAGTACTTC. Protein product: CASSIQTGGTYEQYF. This chain uses TRBV19 with TRBJ2-7, with 8 bases matching TRBD2. Trimming took 3 bases from V and 2 from J; bases not matched to a gene: 6. CDR1 and CDR2 (germline): LNHDA, SQIVND (reference sequence). The CDR3 covers 15 residues.

This rearrangement joins TRBV19 to TRBJ1-5; D is perhaps TRBD1 (5 bases). The V end lost 6 bases, the J end lost 6 bases, and 12 bases lay between the germline ends. The CDR3 totals 13 residues. Germline loops: CDR1 LNHDA, CDR2 SQIVND (reference sequence). CDR3 DNA sequence: TGTGCCAGTAGACGACAGTGGGGTCAGCCCCAGCATTTT. Its protein product is CASRRQWGQPQHF. Full variable domain (remainder filled in from reference TRBV19 and TRBJ1-5): DGGITQSPKYLFRKEGQNVTLSCEQNLNHDAMYWYRQDPGQGLRLIYYSQIVNDFQKGDIAEGYSVSREKKESFPLTVTSAQKNPTAFYLCASRRQWGQPQHFGDGTRLSIL.

The rearrangement joins TRBV20-1 to TRBJ1-5; D gene ambiguous. The CDR3 has 11 amino acids. In germline, CDR1 is DFQATT, CDR2 SNEGSKA (reference sequence). Trimming took 3 bases from V and 13 from J, leaving 13 bases between them. The CDR3 protein is CSARVEKRQHF. The CDR3, as DNA: TGCAGTGCTAGGGTTGAGAAAAGACAGCATTTT.

This clone was observed once. The chain is built from TRBV5-5 and TRBJ2-3; the D is unclear. V lost 2 bases and J lost 3, with 7 bases in between. From germline, CDR1 is SGHKS and CDR2 YYEKEE (reference sequence). The CDR3 covers 13 residues. CDR3 region: CASSFPETDTQYF. CDR3 in DNA: TGTGCCAGCAGCTTCCCGGAAACAGATACGCAGTATTTT.

This chain joins TRBV27 and TRBJ1-1; 9 bases map to TRBD1. In germline, CDR1 is MNHEY, CDR2 SMNVEV (reference sequence). V was clipped by 5 bases and J by 6 bases; unmatched bases: 10. CDR3 length: 15 amino acids. CDR3 sequence: CASSPRTGDGSEAFF. The CDR3 nucleotides are TGTGCCAGCAGTCCGCGGACAGGGGACGGATCTGAAGCTTTCTTT.